Sequencing of this T cell receptor beta chain was carried out in a study of T-cell memory formation after mild COVID-19. Study background: TCR clusters largely stayed donor specific.

Findings and caveats of the study: Mainly in CM and EM were contracting CD4+ clones; CD8+ were in EMRA. Cross-reactive memory seemingly joined, as some responding clones were found in pre-infection memory.

This clonotype was seen a few times. The antigen remains undetermined. Researchers used 5'RACE with constant-segment primers to make TCR alpha and TCR beta cDNA libraries that carry sample barcodes and UMIs. One entry per CDR3 protein, called by TCRdb with MiXCR from the 5' RACE reads. The sample contains approximately 350,000 distinct CDR3 sequences, 10% to 15% of which appear only once. The clonotype was recovered from a man aged 18 to 35 who had mild COVID-19 (a few samples of this study predate the infection). Cell type and time point are not known. The sequenced sample consisted of PBMCs or a T cell subset sorted from them (not recorded which).

CDR3 DNA: TGTGCCACCTCAAGGAACGGGAACACTGAAGCTTTCTTT. Protein sequence: CATSRNGNTEAFF. The chain recombines TRBV10-3 with TRBJ1-1, with unresolved D. Trimming cost V 10 bases and J 1 base, with 13 bases left between them. The CDR3 contains 13 residues. Looked up from germline, CDR1 is ENHRY and CDR2 is SYGVKD.